This TCR beta chain was sequenced during a study of blood T cells in healthy people across ages. Deletions cut 10 bases from V and 5 bases from J, with 20 bases between. The germline CDR1 and CDR2 sequences are SEHNR and FQNEAQ (reference sequence). This CDR3 is built from 14 residues. It was with a sample-barcoded 5' primer and a J-beta primer mix that a second PCR of roughly 6 to 11 cycles was run. TCRdb reprocessed the 5' RACE reads via MiXCR and lists one record per CDR3 protein. The sample shows 650,000 to 950,000 distinct CDR3 sequences, around 45% of them seen only once. This clonotype has a handful of counts.

The clonotype originates from a man in his fifties or sixties in good health. The sequencing input was blood. The rearrangement uses TRBV7-9 and TRBJ2-5, with D possibly called TRBD1 or TRBD2 (5 bases each). CDR3 residues: CANYSRGTGETQYF. CDR3 bases: TGTGCCAACTATTCGAGGGGAACGGGTGAGACCCAGTACTTC.